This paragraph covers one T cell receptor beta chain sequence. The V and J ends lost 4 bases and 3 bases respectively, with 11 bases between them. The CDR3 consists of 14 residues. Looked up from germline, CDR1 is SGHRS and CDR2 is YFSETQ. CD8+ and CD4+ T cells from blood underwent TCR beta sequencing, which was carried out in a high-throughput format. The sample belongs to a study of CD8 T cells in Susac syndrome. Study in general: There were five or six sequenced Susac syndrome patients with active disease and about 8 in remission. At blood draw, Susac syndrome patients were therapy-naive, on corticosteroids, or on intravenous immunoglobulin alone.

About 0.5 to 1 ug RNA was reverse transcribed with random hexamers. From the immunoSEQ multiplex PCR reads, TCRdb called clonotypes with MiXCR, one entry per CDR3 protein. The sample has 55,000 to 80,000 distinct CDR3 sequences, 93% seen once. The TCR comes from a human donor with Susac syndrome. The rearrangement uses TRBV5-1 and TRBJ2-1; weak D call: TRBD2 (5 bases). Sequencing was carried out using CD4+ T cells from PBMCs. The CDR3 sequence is CASSPEADYNEQFF. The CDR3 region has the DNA TGCGCCAGCAGCCCGGAGGCAGACTACAATGAGCAGTTCTTC.